The next 30 T cell receptor beta chains were all read from a single sample in a study of control samples from healthy donors and cancer patients. Generated by immunoSEQ multiplex PCR, the TCRdb table keeps only in-frame clones and is missing some. The sample has more than 95,000 clones; over 90% are singletons. The sequenced material came from blood. Receptor source: a man aged 25-45 years in good health.

The chain joins TRBV27 to TRBJ2-3; D is unresolved. This CDR3 is 18 amino acids long. CDR1 is MNHEY, CDR2 SMNVEV, per germline (reference sequence). The V end was cut by 0 bases, the J end by 0 bases, with 16 bases between. CDR3 sequence: CASSLSIRTGFSTDTQYF. DNA of the CDR3: TGTGCCAGCAGTTTATCGATACGAACCGGATTTAGCACAGATACGCAGTATTTT.

The chain carries TRBV2 and TRBJ1-5; 8 bases align to TRBD1. The CDR3 contains 15 residues. Germline V gives CDR1 SNHLY, CDR2 FYNNEI. V shed 6 bases, J shed 2 bases, and the junction held 6 bases outside the gene matches. Written as DNA, the CDR3 is TGTGCCAGCAGATCTGGGACAGGAGGCAATCAGCCCCAGCATTTT. It yields the protein CASRSGTGGNQPQHF.

This chain links TRBV5-1 with TRBJ2-3; D could derive from TRBD1 or TRBD2 (5 bases each). This CDR3 is built from 15 residues. V lost 1 base and J 1 base, leaving 10 bases between the germline ends. Germline CDR1 reads SGHRS; CDR2 reads YFSETQ. The CDR3 is CASSLRDLGTDTQYF. The CDR3 DNA reads as TGCGCCAGCAGCTTGCGGGACCTGGGCACAGATACGCAGTATTTT.

The chain joins TRBV7-9 to TRBJ2-1; 11 nucleotides match TRBD2. The V segment lost 5 bases and the J segment 9 bases; nucleotides outside the gene matches: 6. This CDR3 is built from 14 residues. Per germline, CDR1 SEHNR and CDR2 FQNEAQ (reference sequence). The CDR3 nucleotides read TGTGCCAGCAGCCCGACCGGGACTAGCGGTGAGCAGTTCTTC. This codes for CASSPTGTSGEQFF.

This clone was detected only once. This rearrangement joins TRBV5-1 to TRBJ1-2; D possibly corresponds to TRBD1 (5 bases). With 4 bases removed from V and 10 bases from J, the gap between germline ends came to 17 bases. CDR1 and CDR2 (germline): SGHRS, YFSETQ. This CDR3 is 13 amino acids long. The CDR3 coding sequence is TGCGCCAGCAGCCTACAAATACAGGAAGACTACACCTTC. Translated: CASSLQIQEDYTF.

The chain uses TRBV11-2 and TRBJ1-1; TRBD1 agrees at 7 bases. The germline V gene encodes CDR1 SGHAT and CDR2 FQNNGV. V lost 1 base and J lost 4; bases outside the gene matches: 3. CDR3 length: 14 residues. CDR3 protein: CASSLAQGSTEAFF. CDR3 nucleotides: TGTGCCAGCAGCTTAGCACAGGGGAGCACTGAAGCTTTCTTT.

This clone was detected only once. The genes are TRBV6-2 or TRBV6-3 and TRBJ1-1; D may be TRBD1 (6 bases). This CDR3 has 15 amino acids. Germline loops: CDR1 MNHEY, CDR2 SVGEGT. Trimming cost V 5 bases and J 1 base, with 14 bases left between them. CDR3 sequence reads: CASSPPQGPNTEAFF. The CDR3 bases are TGTGCCAGCAGTCCGCCACAGGGCCCGAACACTGAAGCTTTCTTT.

The chain uses TRBV12-3 or TRBV12-4 and TRBJ1-2; D is perhaps TRBD1 (5 bases). The CDR3 is made up of 13 amino acids. Trimming took off 7 bases at V and 4 bases at J, with 13 bases between the two ends. CDR3 region: CASTRQYGYGYTF. In DNA, the CDR3 is TGTGCCAGCACCCGACAGTATGGCTATGGCTACACCTTC.

The V call is TRBV15, the J call TRBJ2-1, with 7 positions matching TRBD1. J was trimmed by 8 bases and V by 7 bases; bases with no gene match: 11. This CDR3 spans 14 amino acids. The germline V gene has CDR1 LNHNV and CDR2 YYDKDF (reference sequence). CDR3 sequence: CATNDRAEEHEQFF. The CDR3 DNA follows: TGTGCCACCAACGACAGGGCTGAAGAGCATGAGCAGTTCTTC.

This sequence joins TRBV3-1 (or the pseudogene TRBV3-2) and TRBJ1-1; D ambiguous. The CDR3 is made up of 15 amino acids. Germline assignment: CDR1 LGHDT and CDR2 YNNKEL (reference sequence). The V end was cut by 5 bases, the J end by 10 bases, with 23 bases between. The CDR3 sequence is CASSDTWGVSNPAFF. CDR3 bases: TGTGCCAGCAGCGACACCTGGGGTGTAAGTAATCCAGCTTTCTTT.

The chain combines TRBV29-1 with TRBJ2-7; the D is unclear. Germline V gives CDR1 SQVTM, CDR2 ANQGSEA. With 2 bases removed from V and 3 bases from J, the gap between germline ends came to 8 bases. The CDR3 sequence is 12 residues long. CDR3 residues: CSVEQANYEQYF. The CDR3 nucleotides read TGCAGCGTTGAACAGGCGAACTACGAGCAGTACTTC.

The chain employs TRBV14 and TRBJ1-5; TRBD1 is a possible D gene (5 bases). Trimming pared 1 base from V and 9 bases from J, leaving 7 bases between. From germline, CDR1 is SGHDN and CDR2 FVKESK. This CDR3 is 12 amino acids long. For the CDR3, the DNA is TGTGCCAGCAGCCAAGGGGGGGGGCCCCAGCATTTT. Amino acid sequence: CASSQGGGPQHF.

A single count supports this clone. J is TRBJ1-1 and V is TRBV3-1 (or the pseudogene TRBV3-2); 8 bases are a match to TRBD1. The V and J ends lost 8 bases and 0 bases, in that order; junction bases with no gene match: 8. From germline, CDR1 is LGHDT and CDR2 YNNKEL (reference sequence). There are 15 residues in the CDR3. As DNA, the CDR3 is TGTGCCAGCGGAAGGCGGACAGGGCTGAACACTGAAGCTTTCTTT. This codes for CASGRRTGLNTEAFF.

This clone was counted once. This chain uses TRBV7-6 with TRBJ2-7; TRBD1 agrees at 8 bases. V dropped 1 base and J dropped 7; count of bases not matched to a gene: 9. The CDR3 has 15 residues. The germline V gene has CDR1 SGHVS and CDR2 FNYEAQ. CDR3 residues: CASSLVGTGTGEQYF. The DNA for the CDR3 is TGTGCCAGCAGCTTAGTGGGGACAGGTACCGGGGAGCAGTACTTC.

Note on this clone: Other DNA sequences of this sample code for an identical CDR3. The chain is built from TRBV27 and TRBJ2-5; a weak D match, TRBD2 (6 bases). The germline V gene encodes CDR1 MNHEY and CDR2 SMNVEV (reference sequence). This CDR3 region has 13 residues. The V end lost 6 bases, the J end lost 5 bases, and 13 bases lay between the germline ends. The DNA of the CDR3 is TGTGCCAGCAGCCTTCGGGGGTGGGAGACCCAGTACTTC. Translated, it gives CASSLRGWETQYF.

A single count supports this clone. At one end the junction does not follow the germline gene, possibly because of a read error. The chain combines TRBV6-1 with TRBJ1-4, with TRBD1 as a possible D gene (5 bases). Germline V gene sequence: CDR1 MNHNS, CDR2 SASEGT. The CDR3 totals 17 residues. CDR3 sequence reads: CASTERWQGATNEKLFF. In DNA form, the CDR3 reads TGTGCCAGCACTGAAAGGTGGCAGGGCGCAACTAATGAAAAACTGTTTTTT.

The chain uses TRBV6-4 and TRBJ1-6; D is ambiguous. The germline V and J ends were trimmed by 4 bases and 6 bases, with 13 bases remaining between them. This CDR3 has 15 amino acids. The germline V gene has CDR1 MRHNA and CDR2 SNTAGT. In nucleotides, the CDR3 is TGTGCCAGCAGTGCCGACCGGGCCCTTAATTCACCCCTCCACTTT. Protein sequence: CASSADRALNSPLHF.

The chain combines TRBV7-6 with TRBJ1-4; 8 bases map to TRBD1. Trimming took 4 bases from V and 0 from J; bases not matched to a gene: 10. From germline, CDR1 is SGHVS and CDR2 FNYEAQ. This CDR3 is built from 18 residues. The CDR3 bases are TGTGCCAGCAGCTCCCACGCGCACAGGGGGACAACTAATGAAAAACTGTTTTTT. Its translation is CASSSHAHRGTTNEKLFF.

The genes are TRBV11-2 and TRBJ1-3; no reliable D call. There are 12 residues in the CDR3. V lost 0 bases and J lost 3, with 0 bases in between. Germline CDR1 and CDR2: SGHAT and FQNNGV. CDR3 DNA sequence: TGTGCCAGCAGCTTAGATGGAAACACCATATATTTT. It encodes CASSLDGNTIYF.

The chain couples TRBV29-1 to TRBJ1-1, with D perhaps matching TRBD1 (6 bases). From germline, CDR1 is SQVTM and CDR2 ANQGSEA. V lost 0 bases, J lost 5 bases, and 10 bases lay in between. The CDR3 sequence is 13 residues long. The CDR3 region is CSVEDFTGTEAFF. The CDR3 DNA reads TGCAGCGTTGAAGATTTTACAGGGACTGAAGCTTTCTTT. Together with reference TRBV29-1 and TRBJ1-1, the CDR3 gives the full variable domain: SAVISQKPSRDICQRGTSLTIQCQVDSQVTMMFWYRQQPGQSLTLIATANQGSEATYESGFVIDKFPISRPNLTFSTLTVSNMSPEDSSIYLCSVEDFTGTEAFFGQGTRLTVV.

The chain employs TRBV5-1 and TRBJ2-3; no firm D call. Trimming stripped 0 bases from V and 2 bases from J, with 13 bases between. Per the germline V gene, CDR1 is SGHRS and CDR2 is YFSETQ. This CDR3 comprises 16 residues. CDR3 in DNA: TGCGCCAGCAGCTTGGGAGGTAGTGGTATCACAGATACGCAGTATTTT. It encodes CASSLGGSGITDTQYF.

The V gene is TRBV19, the J gene TRBJ2-5; D gene unclear. This CDR3 has 13 amino acids. V shed 6 bases and J shed 4 bases, with 12 bases lying between them. CDR1 and CDR2 from the germline V gene are LNHDA and SQIVND (reference sequence). CDR3 sequence reads: CASSNAFGETQYF. The CDR3 DNA reads TGTGCCAGTAGCAATGCGTTCGGAGAGACCCAGTACTTC.

This clone occurred once. Other DNA sequences of this sample code for an identical CDR3. The CDR3 loop reads CASSRGMADQPQHF. CDR3 in DNA: TGTGCCAGCAGTCGAGGGATGGCCGATCAGCCCCAGCATTTT. This sequence joins TRBV6-6 and TRBJ1-5, with D unclear. The V end was cut by 5 bases, the J end by 5 bases, with 13 bases between. This CDR3 spans 14 amino acids. Germline values: CDR1 MNHNY, CDR2 SVGAGI (reference sequence).

This clone appeared once. The chain employs TRBV5-4 and TRBJ2-7; D remains unclear. Germline assignment: CDR1 SGHNT and CDR2 YYREEE (reference sequence). The CDR3 is 14 amino acids. The V end lost 3 bases, the J end lost 2 bases, and 12 bases lay between the germline ends. The CDR3 nucleotides read TGTGCCAGCAGCTGGGCTCGCCTAACCTACGAGCAGTACTTC. Protein product: CASSWARLTYEQYF.

The V and J genes are TRBV24-1 and TRBJ2-1, with D possibly called TRBD1 or TRBD2 (5 bases each). This CDR3 is built from 12 residues. Germline V CDR1 and CDR2: KGHDR, SFDVKD. V lost 9 bases, J lost 10 bases, and 15 bases lay in between. The chain's CDR3 is CATGASSREQFF. CDR3 in DNA: TGTGCCACCGGGGCTAGCTCCCGAGAGCAGTTCTTC.

The chain recombines TRBV4-2 with TRBJ2-2; no clear D gene. Germline values: CDR1 LGHNA, CDR2 YNFKEQ. This CDR3 region has 12 residues. Trimming removed 0 bases at V and 6 bases at J, with 2 bases between. As DNA, the CDR3 is TGTGCCAGCAGCCAAGAGTCCGGGGAGCTGTTTTTT. Translating gives CASSQESGELFF.

The chain recombines TRBV25-1 with TRBJ1-1; D not resolved. CDR1 and CDR2 from the germline V gene are MGHDK and SYGVNS. This CDR3 has 13 residues. The germline V and J ends were trimmed by 2 bases and 5 bases, with 9 bases remaining between them. The CDR3 here is CASSEGSRTEAFF. CDR3 bases: TGTGCCAGCAGTGAAGGGTCGAGGACTGAAGCTTTCTTT.

This sequence joins TRBV7-9 and TRBJ2-3; 12 bases are shared with TRBD2. This CDR3 spans 16 amino acids. The germline CDR1 and CDR2 sequences are SEHNR and FQNEAQ (reference sequence). J lost 0 bases, V lost 6 bases, and 4 bases had no gene match. The CDR3 loop is CASSRLAGGSTDTQYF. The CDR3 bases are TGTGCCAGCAGTCGGCTAGCGGGGGGGAGCACAGATACGCAGTATTTT.

This rearrangement joins TRBV2 to TRBJ1-2; 7 positions agree with TRBD1. The CDR3 totals 17 residues. V lost 2 bases, J lost 3 bases, and 12 bases stayed unmatched. Germline-derived CDR1 and CDR2 are SNHLY and FYNNEI. The CDR3 DNA follows: TGTGCCAGCAGTGAAACGCCGGGACAGACGACATACTATGGCTACACCTTC. Its translation: CASSETPGQTTYYGYTF.

This chain connects TRBV9 to TRBJ1-6, with 7 bases identical to TRBD1. The CDR3 is 15 residues long. V was clipped by 2 bases and J by 11 bases; unmatched bases: 10. The germline gives CDR1 SGDLS, CDR2 YYNGEE. DNA for the CDR3: TGTGCCAGCAGCGTCAGAGCGGCAGGGGGTCCACCCCTCCACTTT. As protein: CASSVRAAGGPPLHF.